These 20 T cell receptor beta chains were sequenced from one sample in a study of T-cell reconstitution after alpha-beta-depleted transplantation in children. TCRbeta library preparation incorporated unique molecular identifiers. TCRdb recomputed calls from the PCR reads with MiXCR, one row per CDR3 protein. The data contain around 140,000 distinct CDR3 sequences, around 9% of them singletons. The sequencing used PBMCs, mostly from graft donor cells, collected 180 days after TCRalphabeta/CD19-depleted stem cell transplant. These receptors all come from a female patient younger than 10 who had a stem cell transplant for congenital amegakaryocytic thrombocytopenia, so the T cells may come from the graft donor.

This clonotype has at least ten counts. The rearrangement uses TRBV7-8 and TRBJ2-1, with D tentatively TRBD1 (5 bases). The V and J ends lost 3 bases and 8 bases respectively, with 20 bases between them. There are 16 residues in the CDR3. Germline values: CDR1 SGHVS, CDR2 FQNEAQ. CDR3 sequence (DNA): TGTGCCAGCAGCTTGTCCGGTACACTCACACAGGATGAGCAGTTCTTC. Residues: CASSLSGTLTQDEQFF.

By sample share, this clonotype is medium-sized (0.01 to 0.1%). This chain connects TRBV7-2 to TRBJ2-5; perhaps TRBD1 as D (6 bases). The CDR3 is 14 residues long. V was cut by 4 bases and J by 3 bases, with 12 bases left in between. Germline CDR1 and CDR2: SGHTA and FQGNSA. CDR3 protein: CASSYGTWKETQYF. DNA for the CDR3: TGTGCCAGCAGCTACGGGACATGGAAAGAGACCCAGTACTTC.

This clonotype was counted only a few times. The V gene is TRBV14, the J gene TRBJ2-5; D possibly uses TRBD1 or TRBD2 (5 bases each). CDR3 length equals 15 residues. Trimming stripped 5 bases from V and 3 bases from J, with 16 bases between. Germline-derived CDR1 and CDR2 are SGHDN and FVKESK. The CDR3 bases are TGTGCCAGCAGCGAAGGGGCTAGCAGAAAAGAGACCCAGTACTTC. Its protein product is CASSEGASRKETQYF. Combining the CDR3 with reference TRBV14 and TRBJ2-5 gives the whole variable domain EAGVTQFPSHSVIEKGQTVTLRCDPISGHDNLYWYRRVMGKEIKFLLHFVKESKQDESGMPNNRFLAERTGGTYSTLKVQPAELEDSGVYFCASSEGASRKETQYFGPGTRLLVL.

The gene calls are TRBV5-6 and TRBJ2-1, with D possibly TRBD1 on 6 matching bases. The CDR3 is 15 residues long. V was trimmed by 4 bases and J by 2 bases, leaving 13 bases between them. Germline-derived CDR1 and CDR2 are SGHDT and YYEEEE. The CDR3 spells CASSRRTGTYNEQFF. CDR3 bases: TGTGCCAGCAGCAGACGAACAGGGACCTACAATGAGCAGTTCTTC.

In regard to this clonotype: This may be a read error, as it is one base from a much larger clone. The chain employs TRBV20-1 and TRBJ2-5; TRBD1 agrees at 8 bases. This CDR3 region has 17 residues. Germline V gives CDR1 DFQATT, CDR2 SNEGSKA (reference sequence). The CDR3: CSARDQGAAGYQVTQYF. CDR3 bases: TGCAGTGCTAGAGATCAGGGGGCCGCAGGGTACCAAGTGACCCAGTACTTC.

This clonotype was counted ten times or more. The chain carries TRBV20-1 and TRBJ2-1; 10 bases are a match to TRBD2. The trim removed 2 bases at V and 6 bases at J, leaving 10 bases unmatched. Germline values: CDR1 DFQATT, CDR2 SNEGSKA (reference sequence). The CDR3 loop spans 16 amino acids. The CDR3 here is CSARKSWLAGANEQFF. CDR3 coding DNA: TGCAGTGCTAGAAAGAGTTGGCTAGCGGGAGCCAATGAGCAGTTCTTC.

There are many counts of this clonotype. The rearrangement links TRBV7-8 to TRBJ2-7; the D gene is possibly TRBD2 (5 bases). The CDR3 is 15 amino acids. V was pared by 0 bases and J by 3 bases, with 12 bases between. Germline V gives CDR1 SGHVS, CDR2 FQNEAQ. The CDR3 protein is CASSLAGVGSYEQYF. The CDR3 bases are TGTGCCAGCAGCTTAGCGGGAGTGGGCAGCTACGAGCAGTACTTC.

J is TRBJ1-1 and V is TRBV13, with D hard to call. Trimming pared 3 bases from V and 10 bases from J, leaving 15 bases between. This CDR3 has 13 amino acids. Germline V gene data show CDR1 as PRHDT and CDR2 as FYEKMQ (reference sequence). The CDR3 loop reads CASSFYRDLAAFF. The CDR3 bases are TGTGCCAGCAGCTTCTATCGTGACCTCGCAGCTTTCTTT.

Many counts were recorded for this clonotype. The CDR3 protein is CSAFQAVDEKLFF. As DNA, the CDR3 is TGCAGTGCTTTTCAGGCGGTCGATGAAAAACTGTTTTTT. The chain employs TRBV20-1 and TRBJ1-4, with unresolved D. The CDR3 loop spans 13 amino acids. V lost 5 bases and J lost 6, with 13 bases in between. CDR1 is DFQATT, CDR2 SNEGSKA, per germline (reference sequence).

The genes are TRBV15 and TRBJ2-1; D may be TRBD2 (6 bases). Germline V gives CDR1 LNHNV, CDR2 YYDKDF (reference sequence). CDR3 length: 16 amino acids. The V gene lost 0 bases and the J gene lost 3 bases, with 12 bases spanning the gap. The CDR3 loop reads CATSRDRAGSYNEQFF. Written as DNA, the CDR3 is TGTGCCACCAGCAGAGATCGGGCGGGAAGCTACAATGAGCAGTTCTTC.

The rearrangement links TRBV11-3 to TRBJ2-1, with 11 bases fitting TRBD2. CDR1 is SGHNT and CDR2 is YENEEA in the germline V gene. The CDR3 length is 16 residues. V shed 0 bases and J 8 bases; nucleotides not matched to a gene: 6. Here the CDR3 DNA reads TGTGCCAGCAGCTTAGATCTAGCGGGAGGATACCATGAGCAGTTCTTC. This translates into CASSLDLAGGYHEQFF.

The sample holds many counts of this clonotype. The V call is TRBV20-1, the J call TRBJ2-3, with D possibly matching TRBD2 (6 bases). The germline CDR1 and CDR2 sequences are DFQATT and SNEGSKA (reference sequence). The CDR3 is 15 residues long. V lost 1 base and J lost 2, with 13 bases in between. The chain's CDR3 is CSARVGGAYTDTQYF. The DNA for the CDR3 is TGCAGTGCTAGAGTGGGCGGGGCCTACACAGATACGCAGTATTTT.

There are many counts of this clonotype. The V gene is TRBV7-9, the J gene TRBJ1-4; D is unresolved. Between the trimmed V and J ends, which lost 1 base and 0 bases, there was a span of 9 bases. This CDR3 spans 16 amino acids. CDR1 SEHNR and CDR2 FQNEAQ come from the germline V gene (reference sequence). In DNA, the CDR3 is TGTGCCAGCAGCTTAGATGTCCAACCAACTAATGAAAAACTGTTTTTT. This encodes CASSLDVQPTNEKLFF. Full variable domain (outside the CDR3, taken from reference TRBV7-9 and TRBJ1-4): DTGVSQNPRHKITKRGQNVTFRCDPISEHNRLYWYRQTLGQGPEFLTYFQNEAQLEKSRLLSDRFSAERPKGSFSTLEIQRTEQGDSAMYLCASSLDVQPTNEKLFFGSGTQLSVL.

This clonotype was detected many times. The chain couples TRBV5-1 to TRBJ1-1; possible D gene TRBD1, 5 bases. Per germline, CDR1 SGHRS and CDR2 YFSETQ. Trimming removed 4 bases at V and 3 bases at J, with 13 bases between. This CDR3 contains 14 residues. CDR3 in amino acids: CASSITQGYTEAFF. In nucleotides, the CDR3 is TGCGCCAGCAGCATTACGCAGGGTTACACTGAAGCTTTCTTT.

This clonotype was counted ten times or more. V gene TRBV29-1 combines with J gene TRBJ2-4; D possibly corresponds to TRBD1 (5 bases). Germline loops: CDR1 SQVTM, CDR2 ANQGSEA. V shed 7 bases and J shed 2 bases, with 12 bases lying between them. CDR3 length: 13 amino acids. The CDR3 sequence: CSAVQVSKNIQYF. CDR3 nucleotide sequence: TGCAGCGCGGTACAGGTCTCCAAAAACATTCAGTACTTC.

Note on this clonotype: This clone may be a read error of a much larger clone one base away. The chain joins TRBV7-9 to TRBJ2-7; the D gene could be TRBD1 or TRBD2 (6 bases each). CDR3 size: 16 residues. CDR1 and CDR2 (germline): SEHNR, FQNEAQ (reference sequence). This chain's CDR3 is CSSSFKPEGVADEQYF. In nucleotides, the CDR3 is TGTTCCAGCAGCTTCAAGCCTGAGGGGGTAGCGGACGAGCAGTACTTC.

This clonotype was counted at least ten times. The V call is TRBV5-5, the J call TRBJ2-1; D not certain. V lost 2 bases and J lost 7, with 4 bases in between. CDR1 and CDR2 from the germline V gene are SGHKS and YYEKEE (reference sequence). The CDR3 covers 11 residues. The DNA of the CDR3 is TGTGCCAGCAGCTTAAGTAATGAGCAGTTCTTC. Translated, it gives CASSLSNEQFF.

This clonotype was found many times. This rearrangement joins TRBV20-1 to TRBJ2-4, with 7 bases identical to TRBD1. The V gene's germline CDR1 is DFQATT and CDR2 SNEGSKA (reference sequence). This CDR3 contains 14 residues. Trimming took 0 bases from V and 11 from J; bases not matched to a gene: 10. CDR3 sequence (DNA): TGCAGTGCTAGAGATGGGAGACAGGGTGTCCTTCAGTACTTC. Its translation is CSARDGRQGVLQYF.

A few counts support this clonotype. J is TRBJ2-2 and V is TRBV12-3 or TRBV12-4, with D possibly TRBD1 on 6 matching bases. The CDR3 loop spans 14 amino acids. V was pared by 3 bases and J by 8 bases, with 13 bases between. The CDR3 region is CASSFPTGLGELFF. The CDR3 DNA follows: TGTGCCAGCAGTTTCCCAACAGGGTTGGGGGAGCTGTTTTTT.

This clonotype was counted ten times or more. The CDR3 loop reads CASSLTGEDGYTF. The CDR3, as DNA: TGTGCCAGCAGCCTTACAGGGGAAGATGGCTACACCTTC. The V call is TRBV7-9, the J call TRBJ1-2; 7 bases fit TRBD1. This CDR3 is 13 amino acids long. The germline V gene has CDR1 SEHNR and CDR2 FQNEAQ (reference sequence). Trimming cost V 5 bases and J 6 bases; bases outside gene matches: 6.